A selection of T cell receptor beta chains follows, all from one sample in a study of PD-1 blockade in classical Hodgkin lymphoma. Sequenced by immunoSEQ multiplex PCR; TCRdb stores in-frame clones only, minus some. The sample carries 9,500 to 14,000 clones, 84% recorded once. The starting material was CD8+ T cells from blood, obtained at baseline. Receptors were obtained from a human donor with classical Hodgkin lymphoma. Each CDR3 is given with its conserved first and last residue. The D gene is left open where the match is weak. Clone size is given for some rows only: seen once, a few or many times, or a class if the clone is expanded.

abundance	d_gene	j_gene	v_gene	CDR3nt	CDR3aa
once	.	TRBJ2-7	TRBV6-5	TGTGCCAGCAGACTAAACCTGGAGCAGTACTTC	CASRLNLEQYF
once	.	TRBJ1-1	TRBV28	TGTGCCAGCAGTTATGACAGGAACACTGAAGCTTTCTTT	CASSYDRNTEAFF
.	.	TRBJ2-4	TRBV4-1	TGCGCCAGCAGCCAAGACTCCCTCCTAGCCAAAAACATTCAGTACTTC	CASSQDSLLAKNIQYF
.	.	TRBJ2-1	TRBV6-5	TGTGCCAGCGCGGACTTCTCCCTTAACAATGAGCAGTTCTTC	CASADFSLNNEQFF
.	.	TRBJ1-4	TRBV6-4	TGTGCCAGCGGGACTTACTCTGGGAAAGAAAAACTGTTTTTT	CASGTYSGKEKLFF
.	.	TRBJ1-3	TRBV28	TGTGCCAGCAGTTCCCTCTCTGTTATCGGGGCCGGAAACACCATATATTTT	CASSSLSVIGAGNTIYF
.	.	TRBJ1-1	TRBV4-1	TGCGCCAGCAGCCAGGATTCCACGGGGGAGGGTGAAGCTTTCTTT	CASSQDSTGEGEAFF
.	TRBD2	TRBJ2-6	TRBV5-6	TGTGCCAGCAGCTTTGGGGGAGGGTCTGGGGCCAACGTCCTGACTTTC	CASSFGGGSGANVLTF
.	.	TRBJ2-7	TRBV7-9	TGTGCCAGCAGCTCATCGGCCGACGAGCAGTACTTC	CASSSSADEQYF
.	.	TRBJ2-7	TRBV4-3	TGCGCCAGCAGCCAAGATCTGGGCGCAGGGGGGACCTACGAGCAGTACTTC	CASSQDLGAGGTYEQYF
.	.	TRBJ2-3	TRBV5-8	TGTGCCAGCAGCTTGTCAGGGTTCACAGATACGCAGTATTTT	CASSLSGFTDTQYF
.	TRBD2	TRBJ2-7	TRBV27	TGTGCCAGCAGTTTAAGGGGACTAGCCTACGAGCAGTACTTC	CASSLRGLAYEQYF
.	.	TRBJ2-1	TRBV5-4	TGTGCCAGCAGCCCTTGGTCGGGCAATGAGCAGTTCTTC	CASSPWSGNEQFF
.	TRBD1	TRBJ1-5	TRBV7-6	TGTGCCAGCAGCCCCTGGGGACAGCCAAATCAGCCCCAGCATTTT	CASSPWGQPNQPQHF
.	.	TRBJ2-1	TRBV10-2	TGCGCCAGCAGTGAGTGGGGCGTAGCCTTGGGTTCCTACAATGAGCAGTTCTTC	CASSEWGVALGSYNEQFF
once	TRBD1	TRBJ1-4	TRBV5-1	TGCGCCAGCACCCCTGGACAGGGGGCGATTGAAAAACTGTTTTTT	CASTPGQGAIEKLFF
.	.	TRBJ2-1	TRBV27	TGTGCCAGCAGTGCTGACTTTCGCTCCTACAATGAGCAGTTCTTC	CASSADFRSYNEQFF
.	TRBD2	TRBJ2-6	TRBV30	TGTGCCTGGAGTTCCGGGGGGGTCTCTGGGGCCAACGTCCTGACTTTC	CAWSSGGVSGANVLTF
.	TRBD1	TRBJ1-1	TRBV4-1	TGCGCCAGCAGCCAATGGCAGGGGGTCGCAAGTACTGAAGCTTTCTTT	CASSQWQGVASTEAFF
.	.	TRBJ2-1	TRBV7-2	TGTGCCAGCAGCTTAGGCGGGGAGAATGAGCAGTTCTTC	CASSLGGENEQFF
.	.	TRBJ2-1	TRBV19	TGTGCCAGTAGTAAGGGGTCCGTTTACAATGAGCAGTTCTTC	CASSKGSVYNEQFF
.	TRBD2	TRBJ2-7	TRBV10-3	TGTGCCATCAGTGAGACAAACCTTAGCGGGAGCGGCGAGCAGTACTTC	CAISETNLSGSGEQYF
.	TRBD1	TRBJ1-6	TRBV30	TGTGCCTGGAGTCCCGGGACAGGGGTCTATAATTCACCCCTCCACTTT	CAWSPGTGVYNSPLHF
.	.	TRBJ1-1	TRBV6-5	TGTGCCAGCAGCCTTGGGTTGGCCACTGAAGCTTTCTTT	CASSLGLATEAFF
.	.	TRBJ2-7	TRBV25-1	TGTGCCAGCAGTGAATCTTCCCGTTCCTACGAGCAGTACTTC	CASSESSRSYEQYF
.	.	TRBJ2-2	TRBV9	TGTGCCAGCAGCCCCTCGGACCCCGGGGAGCTGTTTTTT	CASSPSDPGELFF
.	TRBD2	TRBJ2-4	TRBV4-3	TGCGCCAGCAGCCAAGAGTTATTTTTACTAGCGGGAGGCCAGGGAAACATTCAGTACTTC	CASSQELFLLAGGQGNIQYF
few	.	TRBJ1-3	TRBV19	TGTGCCAGTAGTACCGGGACTCTTGGAAACACCATATATTTT	CASSTGTLGNTIYF
.	.	TRBJ2-7	TRBV4-2	TGTGCCAGCAGCCAAGATCTAGGACTCTACGAGCAGTACTTC	CASSQDLGLYEQYF
.	.	TRBJ2-7	TRBV13	TGTGCCAGCAGCTTCACAGGGTCCTACGAGCAGTACTTC	CASSFTGSYEQYF
.	TRBD2	TRBJ2-5	TRBV13	TGTGCCAGCAGCCTAGGACTAGCGGGAGCCAGGGAGACCCAGTACTTC	CASSLGLAGARETQYF
.	.	TRBJ2-1	TRBV6-5	TGTGCCAGCAGTCTCCTAGCAGGCGATGAGCAGTTCTTC	CASSLLAGDEQFF
.	TRBD1	TRBJ1-2	TRBV27	TGTGCCAGCAGATTTCTCGGGACAGAATATGGCTACACCTTC	CASRFLGTEYGYTF
.	TRBD1	TRBJ2-1	TRBV6-5	TGTGCCAGCAGCCTACTGACAGGGTACAATGAGCAGTTCTTC	CASSLLTGYNEQFF
.	TRBD1	TRBJ2-7	TRBV27	TGTGCCAGCAGTTCCGGGACAGGGCACGAGCAGTACTTC	CASSSGTGHEQYF
.	TRBD1	TRBJ1-1	TRBV15	TGTGCCACCCGGGACAGGGGCTGGGACACTGAAGCTTTCTTT	CATRDRGWDTEAFF
.	.	TRBJ1-2	TRBV4-1	TGCGCCAGCAGCCAAGAAGGGGCCGGGGCGATATACTATGGCTATACCTTC	CASSQEGAGAIYYGYTF
.	.	TRBJ2-5	TRBV2	TGTGCCAGCGAGCCTGAACAAGAGACCCAGTACTTC	CASEPEQETQYF
.	TRBD2	TRBJ2-7	TRBV9	TGTGCCAGCAGCGTCCCAGCGGGAGGGTTTAGGAGTACCTACGAGCAGTACTTC	CASSVPAGGFRSTYEQYF
.	.	TRBJ2-7	TRBV10-2	TGCGCCAGCAGCGCAGGAGGGGCGGGCGAGCAGTACTTC	CASSAGGAGEQYF
.	.	TRBJ2-5	TRBV7-2	TGTGCCAGCAGCTTAGAGTGGGCAGGGAGCACGAGAGAGACCCAGTACTTC	CASSLEWAGSTRETQYF
.	.	TRBJ1-5	TRBV28	TGTGCCAGCAGTTCGATTTGGGTTCTTAGCAATCAGCCCCAGCATTTT	CASSSIWVLSNQPQHF
.	.	TRBJ2-1	TRBV7-9	TGTGCCAGCAGCTTAGAGGAGGTCATTGCGGGACGGTCCTACAATGAGCAGTTCTTC	CASSLEEVIAGRSYNEQFF
.	.	TRBJ2-3	TRBV5-6	TGTGCCAGCAGCTTCGCGACAGATACGCAGTATTTT	CASSFATDTQYF
.	TRBD1	TRBJ2-1	TRBV7-9	TGTGCCAGCAGTAACCGTGGCTCGGGACAGGGAATCGATGAGCAGTTCTTC	CASSNRGSGQGIDEQFF
.	.	TRBJ1-2	TRBV4-1	TGCGCCAGCAGCCAAGCAGGGATAGATGACTATGGCTACACCTTC	CASSQAGIDDYGYTF
.	.	TRBJ1-5	TRBV19	TGTGCCAGTGGTGACACACAGGGTATGCAGCCCCAGCATTTT	CASGDTQGMQPQHF
.	.	TRBJ1-1	TRBV9	TGTGCCAGCACCGTCGTTGGGGGCGCTGAAGCTTTCTTT	CASTVVGGAEAFF
.	TRBD1	TRBJ2-3	TRBV28	TGTGCCAGCAGTTTAGGCAAGGGGGCGACAGATACGCAGTATTTT	CASSLGKGATDTQYF
once	TRBD2	TRBJ2-1	TRBV6-6	TGTGCCAGCAGTTATAGCGGGAGAGGGGATGAGCAGTTCTTC	CASSYSGRGDEQFF
.	.	TRBJ2-5	TRBV27	TGTGCCAGCAGTTTGATGTGGGATCCTGACGAGACCCAGTACTTC	CASSLMWDPDETQYF
.	TRBD1	TRBJ2-3	TRBV29-1	TGCAGCGTTGTGACAGGGGCAGATACGCAGTATTTT	CSVVTGADTQYF